This T cell receptor (beta chain) comes out of a study of blood T cell repertoires in COVID-19. Across the whole study: The United States, Italy and Spain were the sources of the acute and convalescent COVID-19 samples. PBMCs, B-cell-depleted T cells, or T cells provided the cDNA or gDNA that made up the material.

The protocol was immunoSEQ multiplex PCR, while the TCRdb copy is restricted to in-frame clones and leaves out a portion. The repertoire includes tens of thousands of clones, approximately 90% of them detected once, and around 2.8% sits in the top ten. Looked up from germline, CDR1 is SQVTM and CDR2 is ANQGSEA. Trimming pared 4 bases from V and 2 bases from J, leaving 15 bases between. CDR3 length: 15 residues. V gene TRBV29-1 combines with J gene TRBJ2-1; D unclear. The sequence was collected from a human donor in a cohort sampled during active COVID-19. The material sequenced was peripheral blood. The CDR3 is CSVVFPEMAYNEQFF. For the CDR3, the DNA is TGCAGCGTTGTTTTCCCGGAGATGGCCTACAATGAGCAGTTCTTC.